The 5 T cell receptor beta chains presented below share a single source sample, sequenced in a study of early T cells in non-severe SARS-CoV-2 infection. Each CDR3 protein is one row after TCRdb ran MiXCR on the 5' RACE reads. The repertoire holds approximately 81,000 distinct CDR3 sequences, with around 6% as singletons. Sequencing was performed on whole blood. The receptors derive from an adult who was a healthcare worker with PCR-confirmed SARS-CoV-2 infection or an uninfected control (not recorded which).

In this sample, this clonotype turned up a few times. CDR3 region: CASSQGTSSGNTIYF. The CDR3 DNA reads as TGCGCCAGCAGCCAAGGCACCAGCTCTGGAAACACCATATATTTT. The chain uses TRBV4-3 and TRBJ1-3; D is unclear. In germline, CDR1 is LGHNA, CDR2 YSLEER. V shed 1 base and J shed 0 bases, with 7 bases lying between them. CDR3 length equals 15 residues.

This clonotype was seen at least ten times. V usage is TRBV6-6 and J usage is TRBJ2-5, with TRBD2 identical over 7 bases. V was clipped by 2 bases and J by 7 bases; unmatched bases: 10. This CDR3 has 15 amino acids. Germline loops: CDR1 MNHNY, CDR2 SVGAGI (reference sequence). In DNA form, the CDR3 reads TGTGCCAGCAGTTACCCTCATACTGGGGAGGGGACCCAGTACTTC. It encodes CASSYPHTGEGTQYF.

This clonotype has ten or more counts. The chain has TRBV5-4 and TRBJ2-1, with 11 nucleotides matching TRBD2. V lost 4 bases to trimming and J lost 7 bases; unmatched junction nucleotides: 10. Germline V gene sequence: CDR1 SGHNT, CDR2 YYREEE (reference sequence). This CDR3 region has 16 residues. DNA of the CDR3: TGTGCCAGCAGCCCCCGGTTAGCGGGAGGGCTTAATGAGCAGTTCTTC. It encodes CASSPRLAGGLNEQFF.

The CDR3 region is CASSLESWNSPLHF. The CDR3 nucleotides read TGTGCCAGCAGTTTGGAGTCGTGGAATTCACCCCTCCACTTT. The chain joins TRBV28 to TRBJ1-6; D remains unclear. With 3 bases removed from V and 7 bases from J, the gap between germline ends came to 10 bases. The CDR3 contains 14 residues. CDR1 is MDHEN, CDR2 SYDVKM, per germline.

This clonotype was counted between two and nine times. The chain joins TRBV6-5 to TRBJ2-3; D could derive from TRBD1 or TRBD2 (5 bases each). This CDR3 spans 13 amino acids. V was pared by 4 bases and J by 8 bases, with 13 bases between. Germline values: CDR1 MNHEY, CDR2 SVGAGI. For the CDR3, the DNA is TGTGCCAGCAGTTCCAGGGACGGATCTACGCAGTATTTT. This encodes CASSSRDGSTQYF.